This passage covers 11 T cell receptor beta chains from one sample sequenced in a study of cytomegalovirus exposure and HLA in healthy donors. Primers: 60 Vbeta forward and 13 Jbeta reverse. Clones were sequenced by immunoSEQ multiplex PCR, and TCRdb holds only the in-frame ones, with some missing. The profile shows 100,000 to 150,000 clones, 60% to 80% of them singletons. Sequenced sample: PBMCs. The source is a woman between 45 and 65 years old in good health and CMV-seronegative.

This chain links TRBV23-1 with TRBJ2-7, with 7 bases identical to TRBD1. TRBV23-1 carries the ORF label, with uncertain function. This CDR3 region has 14 residues. Trimming removed 4 bases from V and 2 bases from J; junction bases left unmatched: 5. CDR3 in DNA: TGCGCCAGCAGTCGACAGGGTTATACCTACGAGCAGTACTTC. Translated: CASSRQGYTYEQYF.

V is TRBV28 and J is TRBJ2-7; no clear D gene. The V gene lost 3 bases and the J gene lost 3 bases, with 6 bases spanning the gap. The CDR3 length is 12 residues. CDR1 and CDR2 (germline): MDHEN, SYDVKM. The CDR3 loop is CASSLGSYEQYF. The CDR3 DNA is TGTGCCAGCAGTTTGGGCAGCTACGAGCAGTACTTC.

With respect to this clone: The junction differs from germline at one of its ends, possibly a read error. The rearrangement links TRBV5-1 to TRBJ2-7, with D possibly being TRBD1 (5 bases). The germline CDR1 and CDR2 sequences are SGHRS and YFSETQ. The CDR3 has 15 amino acids. This CDR3 reads CASSFWYGAFGEQYF. The DNA for the CDR3 is TGCGCCAGCAGCTTCTGGTATGGGGCGTTTGGCGAGCAGTATTTC.

J is TRBJ2-1 and V is TRBV5-1; no reliable D call. V was shortened by 0 bases and J by 7 bases, with 5 bases between the two germline ends. Germline-derived CDR1 and CDR2 are SGHRS and YFSETQ. This CDR3 is 12 amino acids long. The CDR3 bases are TGCGCCAGCAGCTTGGCCGGGAATGAGCAGTTCTTC. Protein product: CASSLAGNEQFF.

V usage is TRBV5-1 and J usage is TRBJ1-2; TRBD1 is a possible D gene (5 bases). Trimming shortened V by 6 bases and J by 6 bases, and 18 bases separated the two germline ends. Germline V lookup: CDR1 SGHRS, CDR2 YFSETQ. The CDR3 sequence is 14 residues long. CDR3 nucleotides: TGCGCCAGCACGGCTATAGGGGATTCGGATGGCTACACCTTC. This gives the protein CASTAIGDSDGYTF. Together with reference TRBV5-1 and TRBJ1-2, the CDR3 gives the full variable domain: KAGVTQTPRYLIKTRGQQVTLSCSPISGHRSVSWYQQTPGQGLQFLFEYFSETQRNKGNFPGRFSGRQFSNSRSEMNVSTLELGDSALYLCASTAIGDSDGYTFGSGTRLTVV.

The V gene is TRBV6-6, the J gene TRBJ1-4; a possible D gene is TRBD1 (5 bases). Trimming left V 7 bases short and J 8 bases short, with 17 bases between. The germline CDR1 and CDR2 sequences are MNHNY and SVGAGI (reference sequence). CDR3 length: 14 amino acids. The CDR3 DNA is TGTGCCAGCAAGGCGCCGGCGGCAGGGGAAAAACTGTTTTTT. Its protein product is CASKAPAAGEKLFF.

V and J are TRBV19 and TRBJ1-5; 7 nucleotides align to TRBD1. This CDR3 region has 15 residues. With 7 bases clipped from V and 4 bases from J, the junction kept 10 bases outside the gene matches. Germline assignment: CDR1 LNHDA and CDR2 SQIVND (reference sequence). The chain's CDR3 is CASKGPGGENQPQHF. DNA of the CDR3: TGTGCCAGTAAAGGTCCAGGGGGTGAAAATCAGCCCCAGCATTTT.

This clone appeared a single time. The chain uses TRBV7-6 and TRBJ2-5; 8 bases line up with TRBD1. Trimming cost V 5 bases and J 5 bases; bases outside gene matches: 10. Germline V lookup: CDR1 SGHVS, CDR2 FNYEAQ. This CDR3 is 15 amino acids long. The CDR3 DNA is TGTGCCAGCAGCCATGGACAGGGACGCGATGAGACCCAGTACTTC. The encoded protein is CASSHGQGRDETQYF.

This clone was recorded many times. This rearrangement joins TRBV5-6 to TRBJ1-4; TRBD1 aligns across 7 bases. Trimming at V came to 0 bases and at J to 6 bases, leaving 5 bases not matched to a gene. CDR3 size: 15 residues. CDR1 and CDR2 (germline): SGHDT, YYEEEE. The CDR3 protein is CASSLGQGMHEKLFF. Here the CDR3 DNA reads TGTGCCAGCAGCTTGGGACAGGGCATGCATGAAAAACTGTTTTTT.

The CDR3 protein is CAWSLLAGAHPFF. CDR3 coding DNA: TGTGCCTGGAGCCTTCTGGCGGGGGCCCACCCGTTCTTC. This chain connects TRBV30 to TRBJ2-1; possibly TRBD2 for D (7 bases). The CDR3 length is 13 residues. With 3 bases removed from V and 15 bases from J, the gap between germline ends came to 21 bases. Germline V CDR1 and CDR2: GTSNPN, SVGIG (reference sequence).

The chain combines TRBV7-2 with TRBJ2-3, with 9 bases identical to TRBD2. The CDR3 is 16 residues long. V lost 1 base and J lost 5; bases outside the gene matches: 7. The germline V gene encodes CDR1 SGHTA and CDR2 FQGNSA. In DNA form, the CDR3 reads TGTGCCAGCAGCTTAGTCAAGGGAGCGGGAGGAGATACGCAGTATTTT. Its protein product is CASSLVKGAGGDTQYF.